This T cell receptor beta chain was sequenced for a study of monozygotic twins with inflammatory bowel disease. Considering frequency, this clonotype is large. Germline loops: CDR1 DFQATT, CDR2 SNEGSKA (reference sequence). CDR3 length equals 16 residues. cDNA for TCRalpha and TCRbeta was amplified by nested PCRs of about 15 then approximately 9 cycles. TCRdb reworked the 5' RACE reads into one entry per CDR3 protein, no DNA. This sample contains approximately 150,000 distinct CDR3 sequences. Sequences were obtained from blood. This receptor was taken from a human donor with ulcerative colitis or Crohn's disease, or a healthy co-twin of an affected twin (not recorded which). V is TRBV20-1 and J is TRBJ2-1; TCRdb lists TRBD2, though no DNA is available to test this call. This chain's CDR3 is CSARDLQREGFDEQFF.